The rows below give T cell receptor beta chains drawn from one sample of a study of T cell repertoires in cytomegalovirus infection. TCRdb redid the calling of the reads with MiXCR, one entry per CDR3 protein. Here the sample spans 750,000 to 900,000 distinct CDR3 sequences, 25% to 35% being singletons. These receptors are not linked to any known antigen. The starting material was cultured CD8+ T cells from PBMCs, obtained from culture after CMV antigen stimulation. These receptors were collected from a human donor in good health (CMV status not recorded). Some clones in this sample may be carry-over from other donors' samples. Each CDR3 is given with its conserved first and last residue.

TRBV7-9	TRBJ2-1	CASSLQGGQNEQFF
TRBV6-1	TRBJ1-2	CASSDLRDRGDYGYTF
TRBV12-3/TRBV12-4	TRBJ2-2	CASTLGGDSANTGELFF
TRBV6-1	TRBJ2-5	CASSDWRETQYF
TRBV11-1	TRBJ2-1	CASSTTSGEPYNEQFF
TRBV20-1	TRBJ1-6	CSARAPGQGKFLNSPLHF
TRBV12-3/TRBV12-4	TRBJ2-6	CASSWGLPGAGANVLTF
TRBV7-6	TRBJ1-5	CASSLGDSKPNQPQHF
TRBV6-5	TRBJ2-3	CASSYSLTGGADTQYF
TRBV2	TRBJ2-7	CASSEGGGSSYEQYF
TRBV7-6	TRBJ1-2	CASSPRTNYGYTF
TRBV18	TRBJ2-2	CASPGTSGDSTGELFF
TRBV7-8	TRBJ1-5	CASSLEGAGVTNQPQHF
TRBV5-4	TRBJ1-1	CASSTRDRPPHYGAFF
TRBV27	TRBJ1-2	CAKRLGNGYTF
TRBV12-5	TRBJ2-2	CASGLALKVGELFF
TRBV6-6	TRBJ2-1	CASSVRDSSFYKEQFF
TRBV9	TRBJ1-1	CASSVVRVNTEAFF
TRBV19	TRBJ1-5	CASMRGNQPQHF
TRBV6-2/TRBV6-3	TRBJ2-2	CASSPVGPNGGELFF
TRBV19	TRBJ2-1	CASSIGSDYNEQFF
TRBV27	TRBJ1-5	CASSLTGGGDQPQHF
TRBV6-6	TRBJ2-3	CASSYSGVGGTSTDTQYF
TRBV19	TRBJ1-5	CASSIVLRAIKRPQHF
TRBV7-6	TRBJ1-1	CASSPGPEERTEAFF
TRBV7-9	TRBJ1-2	CASLGGQKEFTGYTF
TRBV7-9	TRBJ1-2	CASSLDGTGYNHYGYTF
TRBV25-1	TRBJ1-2	CASSVGGGYTF
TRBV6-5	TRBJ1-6	CASKEGYNSPLHF
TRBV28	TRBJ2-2	CASSSYPRGTGELFF
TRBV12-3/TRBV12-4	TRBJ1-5	CASSLSLPDPEHF
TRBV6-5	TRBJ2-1	CASSFSGGFPESSYNEQFF
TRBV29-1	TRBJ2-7	CSVESGGTAYEQYF
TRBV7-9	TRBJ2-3	CASSLRASGPHTSTDTQYF
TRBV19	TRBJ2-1	CASSIWEGAQDGEQFF
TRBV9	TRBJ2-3	CASSAPTSGGGFDTQYF
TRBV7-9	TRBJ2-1	CASSLRSALFF
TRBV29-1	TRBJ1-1	CSVDVDGFDTEAFF
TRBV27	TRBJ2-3	CASSSGLASDLYADTQYF
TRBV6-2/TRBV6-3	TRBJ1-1	CASNRGFGTEAFF
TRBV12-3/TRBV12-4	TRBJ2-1	CASNVAGSNEQFF
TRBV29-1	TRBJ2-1	CSVGDVMSNEQFF
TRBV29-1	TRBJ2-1	CSVVGDRVYNEQFF
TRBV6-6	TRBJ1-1	CASSYSTNTQLLKTEAFF
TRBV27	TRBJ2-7	CASSSYPGEQYF
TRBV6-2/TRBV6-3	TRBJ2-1	CASSPFVANEQFF
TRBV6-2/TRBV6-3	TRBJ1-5	CASSYHRAWGLLNQPQHF
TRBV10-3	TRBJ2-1	CAISGGQASSYNEQFF
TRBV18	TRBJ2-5	CASSQPGLAQETQYF
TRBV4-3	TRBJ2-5	CASSQDLWTSGFPGRETQYF
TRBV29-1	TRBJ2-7	CSVEGDLPYEQYF